This T cell receptor (beta chain) was obtained from a study of breast tumors, draining lymph nodes, adjacent tissues. Whole-study results and caveats: Tumor and nontumor repertoires were significantly more similar in luminal-like than in basal-like breast cancer. Data only fit, rather than demonstrated, lymph node origin of most tumor T cells. Compared with lymph nodes, tumors were less diverse; compared with nontumor tissue, more. Data fit most tumor T cells coming from lymph node, expanding in tumor.

MiXCR was run by TCRdb on the multiplex PCR reads, yielding one entry per CDR3 protein. The sample consists of tens of thousands of distinct CDR3 sequences, less than 65% of them appearing once. Regarding this clonotype: Its cognate antigen is unknown.

CDR1 and CDR2 (germline): SGHTA, FQGNSA. The V and J ends lost 5 bases and 5 bases respectively, with 18 bases between them. The length of the CDR3 is 15 residues. The chain combines TRBV7-2 with TRBJ1-2; the D gene is possibly TRBD1 (5 bases). The sequenced material came from breast tumor tissue. The origin of this receptor is a female donor with breast cancer. Some clones in this sample may be carry-over from other donors' samples. The CDR3 spells CASSLVGRGEYGYTF. CDR3 in DNA: TGTGCCAGCAGCCTCGTTGGGAGGGGAGAATATGGCTACACCTTC.